This TCR beta chain was found in a study of blood T cell repertoires in COVID-19. Original handling: Estimated nucleated cell counts came from reference gene primer amplification. TCRdb's table, derived via immunoSEQ multiplex PCR, lists solely in-frame clones and lacks some. D and trimming were read from the DNA, whereas the V and J calls and clone size are those reported in that table. The table records around 300,000 clones, around 87% of them present only once. Trimming at V came to 4 bases and at J to 4 bases, leaving 12 bases not matched to a gene. The CDR3 is 16 residues long. In germline, CDR1 is SGDLS, CDR2 YYNGEE.

Sequencing input: PBMCs or T cells enriched from blood (not recorded which). The clonotype originates from a woman between 18 and 29 years old with acute COVID-19. V is TRBV9 and J is TRBJ2-5, with TRBD2 matching over 8 bases. DNA for the CDR3: TGTGCCAGCAGCTACTCCAGCGGGAGTCGGGTAGAGACCCAGTACTTC. Residues: CASSYSSGSRVETQYF.